The text below deals with one T cell receptor (beta chain). Antigen: not known. Trimming took off 3 bases at V and 7 bases at J, with 8 bases between the two ends. This CDR3 contains 11 residues. Germline CDR1 SGHRS, CDR2 YFSETQ. The authors reverse transcribed roughly 0.5 to 1 ug RNA with random hexamers. Amplification of the TCR beta CDR3 was carried out by immunoSEQ multiplex PCR, which spanned a total of 54 Vbeta and 13 Jbeta segments. From the immunoSEQ multiplex PCR reads, TCRdb called clonotypes with MiXCR, one entry per CDR3 protein. The table has about 120,000 distinct CDR3 sequences, roughly 95% seen once. Sequencing of TCR beta covered CD8+ and CD4+ T cells obtained from blood. The data were obtained in a study of CD8 T cells in Susac syndrome. About the study: Clinically active disease was present in five or six of the sequenced Susac syndrome patients. About 8 of these patients were in remission. Notes on the study in general: The study acknowledged a relatively small number of individuals in its TCR sequencing and HLA analysis.

This rearrangement joins TRBV5-1 to TRBJ2-7; D could derive from TRBD1 or TRBD2 (5 bases each). The TCR sequence derives from a human donor with Susac syndrome. The sequenced sample consisted of CD4+ T cells from PBMCs. Here the CDR3 DNA reads TGCGCCAGCAGCTGGGGCGGGGAGCAGTACTTC. Translated: CASSWGGEQYF. Filled out from reference TRBV5-1 and TRBJ2-7, the complete variable domain reads KAGVTQTPRYLIKTRGQQVTLSCSPISGHRSVSWYQQTPGQGLQFLFEYFSETQRNKGNFPGRFSGRQFSNSRSEMNVSTLELGDSALYLCASSWGGEQYFGPGTRLTVT.